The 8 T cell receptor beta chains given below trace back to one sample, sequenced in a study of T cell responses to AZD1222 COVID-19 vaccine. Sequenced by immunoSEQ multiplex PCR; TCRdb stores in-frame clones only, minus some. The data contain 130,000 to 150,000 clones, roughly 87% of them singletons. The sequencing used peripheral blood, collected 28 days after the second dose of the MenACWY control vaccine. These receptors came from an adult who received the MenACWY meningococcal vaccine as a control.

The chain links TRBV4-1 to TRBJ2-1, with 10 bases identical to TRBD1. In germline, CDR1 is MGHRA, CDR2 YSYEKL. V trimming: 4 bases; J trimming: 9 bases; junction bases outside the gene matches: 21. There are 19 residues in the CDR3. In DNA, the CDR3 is TGCGCCAGCAGCCCCGGGACAGGGGCCAGCGGGACCGCCCCGGGTGAGCAGTTCTTC. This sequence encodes CASSPGTGASGTAPGEQFF.

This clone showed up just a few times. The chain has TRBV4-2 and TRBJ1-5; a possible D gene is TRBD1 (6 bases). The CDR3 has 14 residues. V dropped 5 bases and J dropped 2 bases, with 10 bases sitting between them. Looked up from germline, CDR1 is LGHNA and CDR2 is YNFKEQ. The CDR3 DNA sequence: TGTGCCAGCAGCGGGGGGGGGCGCAATCAGCCCCAGCATTTT. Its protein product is CASSGGGRNQPQHF.

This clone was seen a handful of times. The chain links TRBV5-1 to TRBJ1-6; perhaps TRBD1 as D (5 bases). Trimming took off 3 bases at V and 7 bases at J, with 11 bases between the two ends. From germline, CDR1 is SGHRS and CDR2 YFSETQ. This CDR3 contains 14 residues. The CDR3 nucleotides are TGCGCCAGCAGCTCGGGACTTCCGAATTCACCCCTCCACTTT. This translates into CASSSGLPNSPLHF.

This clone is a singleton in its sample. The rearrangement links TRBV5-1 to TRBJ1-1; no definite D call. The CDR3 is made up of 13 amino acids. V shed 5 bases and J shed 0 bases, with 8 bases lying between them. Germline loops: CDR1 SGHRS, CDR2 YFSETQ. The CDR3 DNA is TGCGCCAGCAGAACACTGATGAACACTGAAGCTTTCTTT. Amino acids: CASRTLMNTEAFF.

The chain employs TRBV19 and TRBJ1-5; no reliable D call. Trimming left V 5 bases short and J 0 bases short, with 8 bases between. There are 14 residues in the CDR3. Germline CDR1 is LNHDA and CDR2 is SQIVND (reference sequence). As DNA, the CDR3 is TGTGCCAGTAGTCCCACAGCTAGCAATCAGCCCCAGCATTTT. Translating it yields CASSPTASNQPQHF.

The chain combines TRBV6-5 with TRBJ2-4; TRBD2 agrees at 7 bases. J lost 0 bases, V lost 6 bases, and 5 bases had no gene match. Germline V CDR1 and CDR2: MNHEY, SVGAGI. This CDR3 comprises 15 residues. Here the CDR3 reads CASRPAGLAKNIQYF. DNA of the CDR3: TGTGCCAGCAGACCAGCGGGGCTAGCCAAAAACATTCAGTACTTC.

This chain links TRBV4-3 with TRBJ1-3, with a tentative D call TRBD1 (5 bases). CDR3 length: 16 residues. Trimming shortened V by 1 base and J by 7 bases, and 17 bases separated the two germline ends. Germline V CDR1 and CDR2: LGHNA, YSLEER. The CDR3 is CASSQVAQWEGNTIYF. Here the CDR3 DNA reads TGCGCCAGCAGCCAAGTGGCACAGTGGGAGGGGAACACCATATATTTT.

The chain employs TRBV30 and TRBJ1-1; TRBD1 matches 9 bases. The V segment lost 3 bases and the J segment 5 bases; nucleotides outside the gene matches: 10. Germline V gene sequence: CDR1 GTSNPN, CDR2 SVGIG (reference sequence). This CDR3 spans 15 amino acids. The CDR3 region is CAWRTGGQIRTEAFF. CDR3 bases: TGTGCCTGGAGGACAGGGGGGCAAATTAGGACTGAAGCTTTCTTT.